The clone carrying this T cell receptor beta chain was observed many times. Its target is not known. Arm-PCR of CDR3 regions and iRepertoire HTBI primers were used to build TCR beta libraries. Using its own MiXCR run on the multiplex PCR reads, TCRdb lists one record per CDR3 protein. The sample records approximately 460,000 distinct CDR3 sequences, around 17% being singletons. The entry originates in a study of regulatory T cells in long-lasting Graves disease. Trimming left V 4 bases short and J 3 bases short, with 12 bases between. This CDR3 has 14 residues. The germline gives CDR1 SGHNT, CDR2 YYREEE (reference sequence). Broader study findings: It was peripheral blood alone, not thyroid tissue, that was studied. Newly diagnosed disease favored TRBV20-1 and TRBJ2-1 over persistent disease.

Time point described: newly diagnosed GD, antithyroid drugs for less than 3 months. From PBMCs, RNA was extracted and then used to make the TCR library. These data were also reused for a study on T cells in Graves' hyperthyroidism and ophthalmopathy.

This receptor was taken from a woman in her 30s with Graves disease. The source was peripheral blood mononuclear cells (PBMCs), collected at new diagnosis, from a patient treated with antithyroid drugs. The chain has TRBV5-4 and TRBJ2-3, with a weak D call TRBD2 (5 bases). The CDR3 loop reads CASSKRERTDTQYF. The CDR3 DNA follows: TGTGCCAGCAGCAAACGGGAACGAACAGATACGCAGTATTTT.